This TCR beta chain was captured in a study of shared clonotypes between healthy human individuals. General study points: Sampling covered blood only; tissue repertoires likely differ. Clonotype sharing across several donors was observed for around 5% of naive CD4 clonotypes.

For this clone: Antigen specificity is unknown.

Germline V lookup: CDR1 WSHSY, CDR2 SAAADI. The CDR3 runs 12 residues. V lost 6 bases to trimming and J lost 7 bases, with 10 bases between them. When replicate PCRs were run on sorted subsets, they used around 0.2 ug DNA, approximately 33,000 T cell genomes. Only in-frame clones appear in the TCRdb table, and some are missing; sequencing was by immunoSEQ multiplex PCR. The table shows 300,000 to 400,000 clones, with roughly 84% occurring only once. This clonotype was obtained from a man younger than 35 in good health. The V gene is TRBV10-2, the J gene TRBJ2-1; D might be TRBD1 (5 bases). What was sequenced was memory CD8+ T cells sorted from blood. Subset indicated: CD45RO+ cells pooled with CCR7-negative TemRA cells. The CDR3 region has the DNA TGCGCCAGCAGCGCTGACAGAAATGAGCAGTTCTTC. This sequence encodes CASSADRNEQFF.